This TCR beta chain was sequenced in a study of shared clonotypes between healthy human individuals. V lost 6 bases, J lost 4 bases, and 15 bases lay in between. The germline gives CDR1 MNHNS, CDR2 SASEGT. The CDR3 is 15 amino acids. The data were produced by immunoSEQ multiplex PCR, yet TCRdb's version contains in-frame clones alone and is incomplete. Among approximately 2.5 million clones listed, 93% were seen once. The V gene is TRBV6-1, the J gene TRBJ2-2; weak D call: TRBD2 (5 bases). Material: naive CD4+ T cells from PBMCs. Described subset: CD45RA+ positively selected. The receptor's source is a man aged 18 to 29 in good health. Some clones in this sample may be carry-over from other donors' samples. The CDR3 nucleotides read TGTGCCAGCAGCCGGGGTGCCTTCTCCACCGGGGAGCTGTTTTTT. Translation: CASSRGAFSTGELFF.